These 7 T cell receptor beta chains were sequenced from one sample in a study of blood T cell repertoires in COVID-19. Only in-frame clones appear in the TCRdb table, and some are missing; sequencing was by immunoSEQ multiplex PCR. Of roughly 45,000 clones listed, 90% are singletons. The sample comprised peripheral blood. The receptors originated from a man in his 70s with active COVID-19.

In this sample, this clone turned up a few times. CDR3: CASREGSAGGAGYGYTF. In DNA form, the CDR3 reads TGTGCCAGCAGGGAGGGGAGCGCGGGGGGCGCAGGCTATGGCTACACCTTC. This chain joins TRBV28 and TRBJ1-2, with D possibly TRBD1 on 6 matching bases. Between the trimmed V and J ends, which lost 6 bases and 4 bases, there was a span of 24 bases. CDR3 length: 17 residues. The germline V gene encodes CDR1 MDHEN and CDR2 SYDVKM.

The chain uses TRBV7-8 and TRBJ2-7; D is possibly TRBD1 (6 bases). Germline-derived CDR1 and CDR2 are SGHVS and FQNEAQ. This CDR3 spans 15 amino acids. V was cut by 5 bases and J by 0 bases, with 14 bases left in between. The CDR3 protein is CASSTHTGNSYEQYF. The CDR3 bases are TGTGCCAGCAGCACCCATACAGGGAACTCCTACGAGCAGTACTTC.

This chain joins TRBV28 and TRBJ1-5, with D unresolved. The CDR3 contains 14 residues. Per germline, CDR1 MDHEN and CDR2 SYDVKM. The V end was cut by 5 bases, the J end by 4 bases, with 12 bases between. The chain's CDR3 is CASSQPQKNQPQHF. The CDR3 bases are TGTGCCAGCAGTCAACCTCAGAAGAATCAGCCCCAGCATTTT.

The V gene is TRBV5-1, the J gene TRBJ1-2; D not certain. The germline CDR1 and CDR2 sequences are SGHRS and YFSETQ. This CDR3 is built from 12 residues. Trimming pared 1 base from V and 7 bases from J, leaving 8 bases between. The CDR3: CASSLMGSGYTF. In DNA form, the CDR3 reads TGCGCCAGCAGCTTGATGGGGAGTGGCTACACCTTC.

V usage is TRBV27 and J usage is TRBJ2-3; TRBD2 matches 9 bases. V lost 6 bases and J lost 2; bases outside the gene matches: 12. Germline lookup yields CDR1 MNHEY and CDR2 SMNVEV (reference sequence). The CDR3 spans 17 residues. The CDR3 is CASSPGASGIDTDTQYF. The CDR3 DNA reads TGTGCCAGCAGCCCCGGCGCTAGCGGGATTGACACAGATACGCAGTATTTT.

The chain has TRBV2 and TRBJ2-5; 7 nucleotides align to TRBD2. V lost 6 bases and J lost 5; bases outside the gene matches: 6. The CDR3 covers 13 residues. The germline V gene encodes CDR1 SNHLY and CDR2 FYNNEI. In nucleotides, the CDR3 is TGTGCCAGCAGCTTGCGGGAGCTGGAGACCCAGTACTTC. It codes for CASSLRELETQYF.

This clone turned up a few times. The V and J genes are TRBV5-6 and TRBJ1-2; D ambiguous. Trimming stripped 0 bases from V and 5 bases from J, with 8 bases between. Germline V lookup: CDR1 SGHDT, CDR2 YYEEEE. The CDR3 spans 13 residues. The CDR3 DNA sequence: TGTGCCAGCAGCTTGGCTACAGTGTATGGCTACACCTTC. This codes for CASSLATVYGYTF.